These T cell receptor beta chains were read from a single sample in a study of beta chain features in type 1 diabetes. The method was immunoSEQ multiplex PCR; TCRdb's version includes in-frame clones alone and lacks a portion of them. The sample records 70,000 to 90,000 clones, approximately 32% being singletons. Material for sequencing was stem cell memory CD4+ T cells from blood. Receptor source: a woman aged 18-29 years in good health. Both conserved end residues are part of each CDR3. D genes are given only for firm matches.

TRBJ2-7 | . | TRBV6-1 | CATRVAGSYEQYF
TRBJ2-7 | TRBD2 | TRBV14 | CASSLDSGRASYEQYF
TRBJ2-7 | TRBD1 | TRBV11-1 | CASSSGQAFYEQYF
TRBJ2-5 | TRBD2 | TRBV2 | CASRELAGGQETQYF
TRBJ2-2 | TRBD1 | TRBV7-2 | CASRLTGDFTGELFF
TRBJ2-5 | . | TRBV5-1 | CASGQNQETQYF
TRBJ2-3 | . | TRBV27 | CASSLTAPSTDTQYF
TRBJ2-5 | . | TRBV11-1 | CASSFAGHKETQYF
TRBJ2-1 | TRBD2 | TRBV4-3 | CASSQSPTSGGVDEQFF
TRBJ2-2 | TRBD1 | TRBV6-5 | CASSRTGAFTGELFF
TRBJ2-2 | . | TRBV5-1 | CASSQNTGELFF
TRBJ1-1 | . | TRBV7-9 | CASSYPRGQGQNTEAFF
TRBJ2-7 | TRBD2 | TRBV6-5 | CASSYGAGVRYEQYF
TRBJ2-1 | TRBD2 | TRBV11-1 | CASSVRLAGGPSYNEQFF
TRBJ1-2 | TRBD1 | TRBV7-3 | CASRNRGSNYGYTF
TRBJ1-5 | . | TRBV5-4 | CASSRGGRANQPQHF
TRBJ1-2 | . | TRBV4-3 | CASSPAGGSNYGYTF
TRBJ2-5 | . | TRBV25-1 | CASSDALPKETQYF
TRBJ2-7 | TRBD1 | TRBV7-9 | CASSLWDRDYEQYF
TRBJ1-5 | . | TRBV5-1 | CASSLGGHQPQHF
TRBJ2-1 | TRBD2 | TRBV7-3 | CASSPTASGEQFF
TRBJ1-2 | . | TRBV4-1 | CASSQETGGYTF
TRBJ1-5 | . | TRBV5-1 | CASSPQGLGNQPQHF
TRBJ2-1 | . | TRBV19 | CASSIPSPKPHEQFF